This T cell receptor (beta chain) is drawn from a study of response to subunit inactivated influenza vaccine (dated by TCRdb to the late 2010s). Turning to the overall study: Deep quantitative T cell receptor repertoire profiling was used in the study to track responses to a trivalent subunit inactivated influenza vaccine.

Taken from cysteine to phenylalanine, the CDR3 has 17 residues. The retained sequence is limited to the CDR3, 51 bases, with the frame set at the first base. Trimming at the junction amounts to 5 bases on V and 5 bases on J, and the germline ends lie 25 bases apart. The method was RT-PCR. Data came from an Illumina HiSeq 2500. TCRdb trimmed public reads at Q25 via fastp, called clones via MiXCR and kept in-frame beta chains. Identical CDR3 proteins give one entry, which carries the most common genes and DNA. The sample has hundreds of thousands of distinct CDR3 sequences on record, more than 15% of them singletons. The biggest ten clones account for 11% of the sample. What the research found in general, with its limitations: The authors proposed that each seasonal influenza vaccination may bring in only a limited number of new T cells.

This clonotype was detected a few times. Its antigen is still unknown. No clone much larger than this one lies a single base away; base qualities are absent. The specimen comprised PBMCs from blood, sampled 11 to 12 days after vaccination. The chain is assembled from TRBV12-3 or TRBV12-4 and TRBJ2-7; possibly the D gene is TRBD1, per 8 matching bases. The origin of this receptor is a man aged 45-65 years who received an inactivated influenza vaccine. Donor details come from another sample of the same person, matched by shared clones. The nucleotide sequence reads TGTGCCAGCAGTCCTCTCCCGGGAGGACAGGGTCCACACGAGCAGTACTTC. This translates into CASSPLPGGQGPHEQYF.